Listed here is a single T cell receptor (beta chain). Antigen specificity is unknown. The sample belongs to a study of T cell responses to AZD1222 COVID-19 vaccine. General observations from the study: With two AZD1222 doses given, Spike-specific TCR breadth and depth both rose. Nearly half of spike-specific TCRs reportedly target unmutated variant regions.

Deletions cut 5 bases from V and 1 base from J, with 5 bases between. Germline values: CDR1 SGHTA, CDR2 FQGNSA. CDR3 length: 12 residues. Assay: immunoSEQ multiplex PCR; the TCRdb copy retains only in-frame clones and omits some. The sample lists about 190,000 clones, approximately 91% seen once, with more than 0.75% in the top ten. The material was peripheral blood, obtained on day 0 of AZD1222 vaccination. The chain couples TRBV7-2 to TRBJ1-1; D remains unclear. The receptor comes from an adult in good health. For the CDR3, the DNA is TGTGCCAGCAGCAGACAGAACACTGAAGCTTTCTTT. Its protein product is CASSRQNTEAFF.